What follows is one TCR beta chain and its context. This clonotype was found once. No cognate antigen has been identified for it. No per-base quality is available; no much larger clone lies one base away. A single read is weak support. These data belong to a study of CD8 T cells in Susac syndrome (dated by TCRdb to the late 2010s). Describing the broader study: Of the Susac syndrome patients who were sequenced, about 6 had clinically active disease and fewer than ten were in clinical remission. Repertoire sequencing was used to test whether CD8+ T cell activation and differentiation in Susac syndrome was antigen driven. Susac syndrome patients were therapy-naive, on corticosteroids (some also receiving IVIg), or on IVIg alone at blood withdrawal. General study outcomes and caveats: The number of individuals in the TCR sequencing and HLA analysis was acknowledged as relatively small. The CD4+ T cell repertoire of patients with Susac syndrome showed no detectable clonal expansion.

Peripheral blood CD8+ and CD4+ T cells from healthy donors, Susac syndrome patients and multiple sclerosis patients were profiled using high-throughput TCR beta sequencing. The Susac syndrome patients fulfilled recently defined diagnostic criteria for either definite or probable disease. Bulk CD8+ and CD4+ T cells were purified by magnetic negative isolation, whereas CD8+ TEMRA cells were enriched by FACS. Blood was collected in EDTA tubes and processed within 24 hours, with PBMCs isolated through density gradient centrifugation. PBMCs destined for TCR sequencing were cryopreserved in liquid nitrogen and later thawed in a 37 °C water bath. The sorted or isolated CD4+, CD8+ and CD8+ TEMRA cells had a purity of 90% or higher. RNA was extracted with the RNeasy kit and about 0.5 to 1 ug was reverse transcribed using random hexamers. The immunoSEQ multiplex PCR assay, which covers 54 Vbeta and 13 Jbeta segments, was used to amplify TCR beta CDR3 regions. Bias from PCR amplification was corrected by using a synthetic template baseline for primer optimization and for computational correction. The authors processed their data as follows. Only productive sequences were kept, with reads annotated to V, D and J genes according to IMGT and analyzed in immunoSEQ Analyzer. To calculate clonality, Shannon entropy was normalized by log2 of the number of productive unique sequences and then subtracted from one. For each patient and control, public and private clones were evaluated among the 100 most prevalent clones. Clones were defined as Susac-specific when absent from the healthy and MS cohorts, from fewer than 1,300 published viral clones and from other ImmuneACCESS disease sequences. The raw public reads went through TCRdb reprocessing: fastp at Q25, MiXCR clone calling, in-frame beta chains kept. Each entry is one CDR3 protein sequence, shown with its most common DNA and genes. TCRdb, rather than the study authors, made the V and J calls. Counted in this sample were over 150,000 distinct CDR3 sequences; roughly 95% of them appeared once. The ten most abundant clones make up around 0.12% of the sample.

CDR1 MNHEY and CDR2 SVGAGI were looked up in the germline V gene. V loses 6 bases, J loses 8 bases, and the germline ends lie 19 bases apart. The CDR3 contains 14 residues, cysteine and phenylalanine counted. Just the 42-base CDR3 DNA is kept, in frame starting at base 1. Sequencing was done on a sample of CD4+ T cells from PBMCs. The chain employs TRBV6-5 and TRBJ1-1; the D region possibly corresponds to TRBD1 (6 bases align). This sequence was found in a human donor with Susac syndrome. The nucleotide sequence is given as TGTGCCAGCAGCTCTACAGGGACCGGGGGGGAAGCTTTCTTT. Its protein reads: CASSSTGTGGEAFF.